These 21 T cell receptor beta chains share one sample of origin, sequenced in a study of CD4+ T cells in melanoma. The protocol was immunoSEQ multiplex PCR, while the TCRdb copy is restricted to in-frame clones and leaves out a portion. The table records 90,000 to 130,000 clones, approximately 90% of them present only once. The sample comprised peripheral blood. These receptors were obtained from a human donor with melanoma.

The chain uses TRBV29-1 and TRBJ2-1, with TRBD2 matching 10 bases. V was clipped by 4 bases and J by 6 bases; unmatched bases: 9. CDR1 is SQVTM and CDR2 is ANQGSEA in the germline V gene. CDR3 size: 15 residues. The CDR3 loop is CSVGPGTSVPNEQFF. For the CDR3, the DNA is TGCAGCGTTGGACCCGGGACTAGCGTTCCCAATGAGCAGTTCTTC.

This sequence joins TRBV4-2 and TRBJ2-3, with 10 bases that match TRBD2. The V gene's germline CDR1 is LGHNA and CDR2 YNFKEQ. The CDR3 spans 16 residues. The V segment lost 1 base and the J segment 7 bases; nucleotides outside the gene matches: 8. The CDR3 coding sequence is TGTGCCAGCAGCCAAGGCTTCGGGACTAGCGAACATACGCAGTATTTT. Residues: CASSQGFGTSEHTQYF.

This rearrangement joins TRBV7-9 to TRBJ1-5; 10 nucleotides agree with TRBD1. In germline, CDR1 is SEHNR, CDR2 FQNEAQ (reference sequence). The CDR3 length is 18 residues. The junction had 6 bases not matched to a gene; V was cut back by 1 base and J by 0 bases. The CDR3 loop reads CASSLGTGGRDSNQPQHF. The CDR3 DNA reads TGTGCCAGCAGCTTAGGGACAGGGGGTCGCGATAGCAATCAGCCCCAGCATTTT.

The CDR3 DNA sequence: TGCGCCAGCAGCACGGGCCCTACGGATCAGCCCCAGCATTTT. Amino acid sequence: CASSTGPTDQPQHF. The chain employs TRBV5-1 and TRBJ1-5; D is unresolved. Germline V lookup: CDR1 SGHRS, CDR2 YFSETQ. The CDR3 totals 14 residues. Trimming pared 4 bases from V and 5 bases from J, leaving 13 bases between.

The V and J genes are TRBV19 and TRBJ1-2; maybe TRBD1 (5 bases). Germline CDR1 is LNHDA and CDR2 is SQIVND (reference sequence). The V end lost 4 bases, the J end lost 4 bases, and 7 bases lay between the germline ends. The CDR3 spans 12 residues. The CDR3 coding sequence is TGTGCCAGTAGTAGCAGGGCCTATGGCTACACCTTC. This codes for CASSSRAYGYTF.

The V call is TRBV7-2, the J call TRBJ1-2, with TRBD1 matching 9 bases. The CDR3 totals 14 residues. V was clipped by 5 bases and J by 8 bases; unmatched bases: 9. Germline CDR1 and CDR2: SGHTA and FQGNSA. The CDR3 sequence: CASSPRDRASGYTF. For the CDR3, the DNA is TGTGCCAGCAGCCCAAGGGACAGGGCAAGCGGCTACACCTTC.

The chain employs TRBV18 and TRBJ2-3, with 8 bases matching TRBD1. Looked up from germline, CDR1 is KGHSH and CDR2 is LQKENI. The CDR3 contains 14 residues. The V segment lost 6 bases and the J segment 4 bases; nucleotides outside the gene matches: 6. This CDR3 reads CASSPDRVSDTQYF. In DNA, the CDR3 is TGTGCCAGCTCGCCGGACAGGGTTTCAGATACGCAGTATTTT.

The rearrangement uses TRBV5-4 and TRBJ2-3, with 9 nucleotides matching TRBD1. Looked up from germline, CDR1 is SGHNT and CDR2 is YYREEE (reference sequence). The V gene end was trimmed by 4 bases and the J gene end by 3 bases; junction bases not matched to a gene: 6. This CDR3 region has 15 residues. CDR3 in DNA: TGTGCCAGCAGCCCCCGGACAGGGGAGACAGATACGCAGTATTTT. Translation: CASSPRTGETDTQYF.

This chain links TRBV9 with TRBJ2-5; 7 nucleotides match TRBD2. The germline V gene encodes CDR1 SGDLS and CDR2 YYNGEE. The ends lost 3 bases at V and 2 bases at J; junction bases unmatched: 7. This CDR3 is 15 amino acids long. The CDR3 protein is CASSAPGLPQETQYF. Written as DNA, the CDR3 is TGTGCCAGCAGCGCACCGGGACTACCTCAAGAGACCCAGTACTTC.

This chain connects TRBV28 to TRBJ2-7; D tentatively reads TRBD1 or TRBD2 (5 bases each). V gave up 4 bases and J gave up 2 bases, with 15 bases separating them. Germline CDR1 and CDR2: MDHEN and SYDVKM. The CDR3 length is 15 residues. The CDR3 region is CASSSRGADTYEQYF. The CDR3 DNA reads TGTGCCAGCAGTTCCCGAGGGGCAGATACCTACGAGCAGTACTTC.

This clone was detected a few times. V is TRBV28 and J is TRBJ2-1; 7 bases agree with TRBD2. With V trimmed by 5 bases and J by 9 bases, 10 bases remained unmatched. Germline assignment: CDR1 MDHEN and CDR2 SYDVKM. The CDR3 has 14 residues. The CDR3 spells CASSLGDYRGEQFF. Written as DNA, the CDR3 is TGTGCCAGCAGTCTGGGGGACTATCGGGGTGAGCAGTTCTTC.

This clone has just one count. This rearrangement joins TRBV5-4 to TRBJ2-1, with no clear D. Germline-derived CDR1 and CDR2 are SGHNT and YYREEE (reference sequence). Trimming took off 4 bases at V and 14 bases at J, with 19 bases between the two ends. The CDR3 has 13 residues. CDR3 nucleotides: TGTGCCAGCAGCGTCCCCAATGCCCCTGGGGAGTTCTTC. It translates to CASSVPNAPGEFF.

The gene calls are TRBV28 and TRBJ2-7; D may be TRBD2 (5 bases). V gave up 2 bases and J gave up 0 bases, with 8 bases separating them. The CDR3 extends over 14 amino acids. The V gene's germline CDR1 is MDHEN and CDR2 SYDVKM. The CDR3 here is CASSLRGNSYEQYF. The CDR3 nucleotides are TGTGCCAGCAGTTTACGAGGGAACTCCTACGAGCAGTACTTC. The full variable domain, with the rest looked up from reference TRBV28 and TRBJ2-7, is DVKVTQSSRYLVKRTGEKVFLECVQDMDHENMFWYRQDPGLGLRLIYFSYDVKMKEKGDIPEGYSVSREKKERFSLILESASTNQTSMYLCASSLRGNSYEQYFGPGTRLTVT.

The rearrangement joins TRBV19 to TRBJ1-5, with unresolved D. The CDR3 has 12 residues. V lost 5 bases and J 4 bases, leaving 6 bases between the germline ends. Germline V lookup: CDR1 LNHDA, CDR2 SQIVND (reference sequence). The DNA for the CDR3 is TGTGCCAGTAGTGCCCTTAATCAGCCCCAGCATTTT. Protein sequence: CASSALNQPQHF.

This clone was detected only once. This rearrangement joins TRBV5-6 to TRBJ1-6, with D perhaps TRBD1 (5 bases). Germline V gene data show CDR1 as SGHDT and CDR2 as YYEEEE. There are 16 residues in the CDR3. Trimming left V 3 bases short and J 0 bases short, with 10 bases between. The CDR3: CASSWGKGSYNSPLHF. CDR3 bases: TGTGCCAGCAGCTGGGGGAAGGGCTCCTATAATTCACCCCTCCACTTT.

This clone is a singleton in its sample. The chain carries TRBV10-3 and TRBJ2-1; D uncertain. Trimming removed 7 bases from V and 4 bases from J, with 5 bases in between. This CDR3 region has 11 residues. The germline V gene encodes CDR1 ENHRY and CDR2 SYGVKD. The CDR3: CAINIYNEQFF. In nucleotides, the CDR3 is TGTGCCATCAATATTTACAATGAGCAGTTCTTC.

The chain is built from TRBV5-4 and TRBJ1-5; no clear D. From germline, CDR1 is SGHNT and CDR2 YYREEE (reference sequence). CDR3 length: 15 amino acids. V lost 4 bases and J lost 3, with 14 bases in between. Here the CDR3 reads CASSQEGQYNQPQHF. The CDR3 nucleotides are TGTGCCAGCAGCCAAGAAGGGCAGTACAATCAGCCCCAGCATTTT.

The rearrangement uses TRBV5-4 and TRBJ2-7; tentative D call: TRBD1 (6 bases). V was trimmed by 2 bases and J by 0 bases, leaving 12 bases between them. The CDR3 is made up of 15 amino acids. The germline V gene encodes CDR1 SGHNT and CDR2 YYREEE (reference sequence). The CDR3 here is CASSLPGHSSYEQYF. As DNA, the CDR3 is TGTGCCAGCAGCTTACCGGGACACAGCTCCTACGAGCAGTACTTC.

The rearrangement uses TRBV7-3 and TRBJ1-1, with D maybe TRBD1 (5 bases). There are 14 residues in the CDR3. Germline V CDR1 and CDR2: SGHTA, FQGTGA. The V end lost 3 bases, the J end lost 3 bases, and 11 bases lay between the germline ends. The DNA of the CDR3 is TGTGCCAGCAGCTTCGGCGGCAGGGACACTGAAGCTTTCTTT. It is translated as CASSFGGRDTEAFF.

The chain has TRBV11-2 and TRBJ1-3; D is unresolved. The CDR3 is 13 residues long. V dropped 1 base and J dropped 11 bases, with 12 bases sitting between them. The V gene's germline CDR1 is SGHAT and CDR2 FQNNGV. In DNA form, the CDR3 reads TGTGCCAGCAGCTTAGGCACGGCGAGGCCCATATATTTT. Translated: CASSLGTARPIYF.

The chain combines TRBV7-9 with TRBJ1-2, with D possibly matching TRBD1 (6 bases). In germline, CDR1 is SEHNR, CDR2 FQNEAQ (reference sequence). V was cut by 1 base and J by 6 bases, with 21 bases left in between. The CDR3 contains 17 residues. DNA of the CDR3: TGTGCCAGCAGCTTAGGGACAGTCCCCAGGTTGGGTCATGGCTACACCTTC. This encodes CASSLGTVPRLGHGYTF.